One sample yielded the 10 T cell receptor beta chains listed below, sequenced in a study of cytomegalovirus exposure and HLA in healthy donors. PCR amplification relied on 60 Vbeta primers (plus 13 Jbeta primers). Some clones are missing from TCRdb's copy, which holds only in-frame ones; the method was immunoSEQ multiplex PCR. Of 150,000 to 200,000 clones listed, approximately 78% are singletons. Sequences were obtained from PBMCs. Source of these receptors: a woman aged 18-29 years in good health and CMV-seronegative.

This clone has a handful of counts. The V call is TRBV27, the J call TRBJ2-7; 8 nucleotides line up with TRBD2. Germline CDR1 reads MNHEY; CDR2 reads SMNVEV (reference sequence). The CDR3 is made up of 14 amino acids. V gave up 5 bases and J gave up 4 bases; unmatched junction bases: 7. This CDR3 reads CASSPSGLEYEQYF. DNA of the CDR3: TGTGCCAGCAGTCCGTCGGGACTAGAGTACGAGCAGTACTTC.

The CDR3 sequence: CASSQKQPNTEAFF. The CDR3 DNA reads as TGTGCCAGCAGCCAAAAACAGCCGAACACTGAAGCTTTCTTT. V is TRBV14 and J is TRBJ1-1; no reliable D call. The V gene lost 2 bases and the J gene lost 1 base, with 8 bases spanning the gap. This CDR3 spans 14 amino acids. CDR1 and CDR2 from the germline V gene are SGHDN and FVKESK.

The gene calls are TRBV2 and TRBJ2-3; D perhaps matches TRBD1 (6 bases). Germline V CDR1 and CDR2: SNHLY, FYNNEI. V gave up 7 bases and J gave up 2 bases, with 13 bases separating them. This CDR3 is built from 14 residues. CDR3 sequence reads: CASTWDTFTDTQYF. The DNA for the CDR3 is TGTGCCAGCACCTGGGACACCTTCACAGATACGCAGTATTTT. Variable domain in full (rest from reference TRBV2 and TRBJ2-3): EPEVTQTPSHQVTQMGQEVILRCVPISNHLYFYWYRQILGQKVEFLVSFYNNEISEKSEIFDDQFSVERPDGSNFTLKIRSTKLEDSAMYFCASTWDTFTDTQYFGPGTRLTVL.

The rearrangement joins TRBV9 to TRBJ2-7; 12 bases line up with TRBD2. V lost 4 bases to trimming and J lost 8 bases; unmatched junction nucleotides: 13. The germline CDR1 and CDR2 sequences are SGDLS and YYNGEE. The CDR3 contains 16 residues. CDR3 bases: TGTGCCAGCAGCTCTGGGACTAGCGGGTGGGCTCGGCAGCAGTACTTC. Its protein is CASSSGTSGWARQQYF.

V gene TRBV28 combines with J gene TRBJ2-7, with 9 nucleotides matching TRBD1. Trimming removed 5 bases from V and 4 bases from J; junction bases left unmatched: 9. The CDR3 consists of 15 residues. Germline V gives CDR1 MDHEN, CDR2 SYDVKM. CDR3 sequence: CASSPTGTGLYEQYF. The CDR3 DNA follows: TGTGCCAGCAGTCCTACCGGGACAGGGCTATACGAGCAGTACTTC.

The chain carries TRBV7-2 and TRBJ2-1; the D is unclear. The CDR3 loop spans 14 amino acids. Germline assignment: CDR1 SGHTA and CDR2 FQGNSA. The V end was cut by 8 bases, the J end by 4 bases, with 15 bases between. This CDR3 is CASETDIQYNEQFF. CDR3 bases: TGTGCCAGCGAAACAGATATTCAGTACAATGAGCAGTTCTTC.

This clone showed up just once. This chain connects TRBV11-2 to TRBJ1-1; D gene uncertain. The CDR3 sequence is 15 residues long. The ends were cut back, 4 bases at V and 1 base at J, with 13 bases in the middle. CDR1 SGHAT and CDR2 FQNNGV come from the germline V gene. The CDR3 bases are TGTGCCAGCAGCTCAGAGCGAAATGGGAACACTGAAGCTTTCTTT. This encodes CASSSERNGNTEAFF.

On this clone itself: Germline is not matched at one junction end, which may reflect a read error. The chain recombines TRBV6-6 with TRBJ1-1; a weak D match, TRBD1 (5 bases). The CDR3 runs to 15 residues. Per the germline V gene, CDR1 is MNHNY and CDR2 is SVGAGI (reference sequence). CDR3 sequence reads: CASSHSGRGNTEAFF. CDR3 DNA: TGTGCCAGCAGTCACTCGGGTAGGGGGAACACTGAAGCTTTCTTT.

V and J are TRBV6-4 and TRBJ2-2, with TRBD1 matching over 8 bases. With 3 bases clipped from V and 3 bases from J, the junction kept 0 bases outside the gene matches. CDR3 size: 14 residues. CDR1 is MRHNA, CDR2 SNTAGT, per germline. CDR3 loop: CASSEQGDTGELFF. CDR3 DNA sequence: TGTGCCAGCAGTGAACAGGGGGACACCGGGGAGCTGTTTTTT.

V and J are TRBV4-3 and TRBJ2-1, with TRBD2 matching 8 bases. V shed 2 bases and J 2 bases; nucleotides not matched to a gene: 8. The CDR3 loop spans 17 amino acids. Germline V gene sequence: CDR1 LGHNA, CDR2 YSLEER. This CDR3 is CASSQPSAGVPYNEQFF. The DNA for the CDR3 is TGCGCCAGCAGCCAACCATCAGCGGGAGTTCCCTACAATGAGCAGTTCTTC.